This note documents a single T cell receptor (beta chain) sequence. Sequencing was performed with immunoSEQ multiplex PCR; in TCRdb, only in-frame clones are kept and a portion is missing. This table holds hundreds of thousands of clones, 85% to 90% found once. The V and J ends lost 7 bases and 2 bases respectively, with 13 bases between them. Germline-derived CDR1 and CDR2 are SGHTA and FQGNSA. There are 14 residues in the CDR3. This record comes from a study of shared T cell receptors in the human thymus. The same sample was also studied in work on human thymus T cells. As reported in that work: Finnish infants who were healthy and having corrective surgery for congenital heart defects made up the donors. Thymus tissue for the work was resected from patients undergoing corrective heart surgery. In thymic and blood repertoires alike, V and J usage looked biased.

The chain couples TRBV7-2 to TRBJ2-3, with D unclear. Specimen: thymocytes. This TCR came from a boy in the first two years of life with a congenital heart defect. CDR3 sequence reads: CASTELPYTDTQYF. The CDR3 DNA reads TGTGCCAGCACCGAGCTCCCCTACACAGATACGCAGTATTTT. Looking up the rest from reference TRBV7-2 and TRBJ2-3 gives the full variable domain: GAGVSQSPSNKVTEKGKDVELRCDPISGHTALYWYRQSLGQGLEFLIYFQGNSAPDKSGLPSDRFSAERTGGSVSTLTIQRTQQEDSAVYLCASTELPYTDTQYFGPGTRLTVL.